The 7 T cell receptor beta chains reported below all come from one sample, sequenced in a study of cytomegalovirus exposure and HLA in healthy donors. Primers: 60 Vbeta forward and 13 Jbeta reverse. Only in-frame clones appear in the TCRdb table, and some are missing; sequencing was by immunoSEQ multiplex PCR. The sample includes 100,000 to 150,000 clones, 70% to 80% of them seen just once. The material sequenced was PBMCs. Receptors originate from a woman aged 60-70 years in good health and CMV-seronegative.

A remark on this clone: The junction does not match germline at one end; this may be a read error. This chain connects TRBV28 to TRBJ2-7; 10 bases map to TRBD2. Germline CDR1 and CDR2: MDHEN and SYDVKM. The CDR3 has 13 residues. CDR3 nucleotide sequence: TGTGCCAGCAAAGCGGGAGGGACCTACGAGCAGCACTTC. Encoded protein: CASKAGGTYEQHF.

The chain recombines TRBV2 with TRBJ2-1; 11 positions agree with TRBD1. Germline V lookup: CDR1 SNHLY, CDR2 FYNNEI. V gave up 4 bases and J gave up 6 bases; unmatched junction bases: 5. The CDR3 is 15 amino acids. The CDR3 reads CASSGWTGGSNEQFF. The CDR3 DNA is TGTGCCAGCAGTGGGTGGACAGGGGGCTCCAATGAGCAGTTCTTC.

The J gene is TRBJ2-3, the V gene TRBV7-9, with D perhaps matching TRBD2 (7 bases). CDR1 is SEHNR and CDR2 is FQNEAQ in the germline V gene (reference sequence). The CDR3 contains 16 residues. The V end lost 3 bases, the J end lost 6 bases, and 19 bases lay between the germline ends. The CDR3 loop is CASSFFRGAHKDTQYF. The CDR3 coding sequence is TGTGCCAGCAGCTTTTTCCGGGGGGCCCACAAGGATACGCAGTATTTT.

The V and J genes are TRBV28 and TRBJ1-2; no definite D call. The V gene lost 6 bases and the J gene lost 1 base, with 9 bases spanning the gap. Per germline, CDR1 MDHEN and CDR2 SYDVKM. CDR3 length: 13 amino acids. The CDR3 loop reads CASSPPGNYGYTF. In DNA, the CDR3 is TGTGCCAGCAGCCCCCCGGGTAACTATGGCTACACCTTC.

The J gene is TRBJ2-7, the V gene TRBV4-1; TRBD1 is a possible D gene (6 bases). The CDR3 runs to 18 residues. CDR1 and CDR2 (germline): MGHRA, YSYEKL. V was cut by 4 bases and J by 3 bases, with 25 bases left in between. In DNA form, the CDR3 reads TGCGCCAGCAGCCTCACGTTAACCCACGTGACAGGTTTCTACGAGCAGTACTTC. It codes for CASSLTLTHVTGFYEQYF.

The chain couples TRBV5-4 to TRBJ1-3; 8 nucleotides match TRBD1. J gave up 3 bases and V 4 bases, and 3 bases lay outside the gene matches. CDR3 length: 14 residues. Germline CDR1 reads SGHNT; CDR2 reads YYREEE (reference sequence). CDR3 sequence reads: CASSPGGLGNTIYF. CDR3 DNA: TGTGCCAGCAGCCCAGGGGGCCTTGGAAACACCATATATTTT.

The chain combines TRBV4-1 with TRBJ2-2; 8 bases align to TRBD2. The germline gives CDR1 MGHRA, CDR2 YSYEKL. J lost 3 bases, V lost 1 base, and 4 bases had no gene match. This CDR3 has 16 amino acids. The CDR3 DNA is TGCGCCAGCAGCCAAGGACCTAGCGGGCACACCGGGGAGCTGTTTTTT. It translates to CASSQGPSGHTGELFF.